These 13 T cell receptor beta chains were sequenced from one sample in a study of blood T cell repertoires in COVID-19. Only in-frame clones appear in the TCRdb table, and some are missing; sequencing was by immunoSEQ multiplex PCR. The sample holds about 270,000 clones, around 85% seen once. The sequenced sample was peripheral blood. Receptors originate from an older woman with acute or convalescent COVID-19.

This clone was detected only once. The chain combines TRBV11-2 with TRBJ2-2; 8 bases match TRBD2. CDR1 is SGHAT and CDR2 is FQNNGV in the germline V gene. The CDR3 is made up of 16 amino acids. Trimming cost V 5 bases and J 3 bases; bases outside gene matches: 8. CDR3 protein: CASSVRGGRDTGELFF. In nucleotides, the CDR3 is TGTGCCAGCAGCGTTCGCGGGGGGCGGGACACCGGGGAGCTGTTTTTT.

The chain uses TRBV7-9 and TRBJ1-1; TRBD1 matches 9 bases. CDR1 SEHNR and CDR2 FQNEAQ come from the germline V gene (reference sequence). The CDR3 contains 18 residues. V shed 5 bases, J shed 5 bases, and the junction held 18 bases outside the gene matches. In nucleotides, the CDR3 is TGTGCCAGCAGCCGATCTGGGACAGGGCGACGCTGGCGGACTGAAGCTTTCTTT. Translating it yields CASSRSGTGRRWRTEAFF.

This clone was seen once. This sequence joins TRBV3-1 (or the pseudogene TRBV3-2) and TRBJ2-7; TRBD2 is a possible D gene (5 bases). Germline V gene sequence: CDR1 LGHDT, CDR2 YNNKEL (reference sequence). V lost 1 base and J lost 6, with 16 bases in between. This CDR3 has 15 amino acids. CDR3 nucleotide sequence: TGTGCCAGCAGCCAAGTATACGGAGGCTATAGCGAGCAGTACTTC. Translation: CASSQVYGGYSEQYF.

This clone was seen more than once but under ten times. CDR3 nucleotide sequence: TGTGCCACCAGCAGAGATCGGCAGGGGAGCACTGAAGCTTTCTTT. This gives the protein CATSRDRQGSTEAFF. This chain connects TRBV15 to TRBJ1-1; possible D gene TRBD1, 6 bases. This CDR3 region has 15 residues. Germline loops: CDR1 LNHNV, CDR2 YYDKDF (reference sequence). The V and J ends lost 0 bases and 4 bases respectively, with 12 bases between them.

The J gene is TRBJ2-2, the V gene TRBV9; D is perhaps TRBD2 (6 bases). The length of the CDR3 is 16 residues. Per the germline V gene, CDR1 is SGDLS and CDR2 is YYNGEE. Trimming stripped 0 bases from V and 4 bases from J, with 13 bases between. The CDR3 spells CASSVGGSGGTGELFF. The CDR3, as DNA: TGTGCCAGCAGCGTAGGGGGTAGCGGAGGCACCGGGGAGCTGTTTTTT. Drawing the rest from reference TRBV9 and TRBJ2-2, the complete variable domain is DSGVTQTPKHLITATGQRVTLRCSPRSGDLSVYWYQQSLDQGLQFLIQYYNGEERAKGNILERFSAQQFPDLHSELNLSSLELGDSALYFCASSVGGSGGTGELFFGEGSRLTVL.

In this sample, this clone turned up a few times. The chain has TRBV30 and TRBJ2-7, with D unclear. V was cut by 1 base and J by 0 bases, with 4 bases left in between. The CDR3 runs 12 residues. Germline V gene sequence: CDR1 GTSNPN, CDR2 SVGIG (reference sequence). CDR3 region: CAWSDNSYEQYF. Written as DNA, the CDR3 is TGTGCCTGGAGTGACAACTCCTACGAGCAGTACTTC. Drawing the rest from reference TRBV30 and TRBJ2-7, the complete variable domain is SQTIHQWPATLVQPVGSPLSLECTVEGTSNPNLYWYRQAAGRGLQLLFYSVGIGQISSEVPQNLSASRPQDRQFILSSKKLLLSDSGFYLCAWSDNSYEQYFGPGTRLTVT.

This clone was detected only once. The chain combines TRBV6-5 with TRBJ1-5, with 7 positions matching TRBD1. Per the germline V gene, CDR1 is MNHEY and CDR2 is SVGAGI. The CDR3 is made up of 14 amino acids. V dropped 7 bases and J dropped 4; count of bases not matched to a gene: 7. The CDR3 nucleotides read TGTGCCAGCATTTTAGACAGGGCGAATCAGCCCCAGCATTTT. Residues: CASILDRANQPQHF.

The gene calls are TRBV6-6 and TRBJ1-5; D uncertain. CDR1 is MNHNY, CDR2 SVGAGI, per germline (reference sequence). The CDR3 sequence is 14 residues long. Between the trimmed V and J ends, which lost 6 bases and 4 bases, there was a span of 13 bases. The CDR3 reads CASSSGRVNQPQHF. The CDR3 coding sequence is TGTGCCAGCAGCAGCGGGAGGGTTAATCAGCCCCAGCATTTT.

This clone has only a few counts. The chain employs TRBV3-1 (or the pseudogene TRBV3-2) and TRBJ2-3; D may be TRBD1 (5 bases). The V and J ends lost 5 bases and 0 bases respectively, with 9 bases between them. This CDR3 contains 14 residues. The germline gives CDR1 LGHDT, CDR2 YNNKEL (reference sequence). The CDR3 DNA is TGTGCCAGCAGCAATCGACAGAGCACAGATACGCAGTATTTT. It yields the protein CASSNRQSTDTQYF.

This clone showed up just once. The chain joins TRBV5-6 to TRBJ1-2, with D possibly matching TRBD1 (5 bases). Trimming removed 2 bases at V and 8 bases at J, with 13 bases between. Germline CDR1 reads SGHDT; CDR2 reads YYEEEE. The CDR3 is 13 amino acids. This CDR3 is CASSFWGTGGYTF. The CDR3, as DNA: TGTGCCAGCAGCTTTTGGGGCACAGGAGGCTACACCTTC.

The genes are TRBV19 and TRBJ2-7, with a possible D match to TRBD2 (5 bases). V was clipped by 7 bases and J by 2 bases, with 15 bases between them. Germline loops: CDR1 LNHDA, CDR2 SQIVND (reference sequence). This CDR3 contains 14 residues. The CDR3 nucleotides are TGTGCCAGTACCCTTCCCGAGGAGGCCTACGAGCAGTACTTC. Residues: CASTLPEEAYEQYF.

There are a few counts of this clone. This chain uses TRBV7-8 with TRBJ1-5, with 8 nucleotides matching TRBD1. CDR3 size: 15 residues. V trimming: 5 bases; J trimming: 4 bases; junction bases outside the gene matches: 7. Germline-derived CDR1 and CDR2 are SGHVS and FQNEAQ. The CDR3 protein is CASSVGQGRNQPQHF. In DNA form, the CDR3 reads TGTGCCAGCAGCGTCGGACAGGGCAGAAATCAGCCCCAGCATTTT.

The chain links TRBV7-3 to TRBJ1-1; weak D call: TRBD1 (5 bases). The CDR3 totals 15 residues. Germline lookup yields CDR1 SGHTA and CDR2 FQGTGA. Trimming cost V 2 bases and J 1 base, with 11 bases left between them. The CDR3 loop is CASSLGAGRNTEAFF. For the CDR3, the DNA is TGTGCCAGCAGCTTAGGGGCAGGCCGGAACACTGAAGCTTTCTTT.